Sequencing of this T cell receptor beta chain was carried out in a study of vaccination effects on CD4 cells after COVID-19. Antigen-specific CD4+ T cell clonotypes were called by their expansion after viral peptide-pool culture in ViraFEST. Following 10 days of culture, CD4+ T cells were isolated. Infection dated between March and December 2020, before the Alpha, Beta and Delta variants reached the United States. In the cultures, half the medium was exchanged for IL-2 medium on days 3 and 7. The germline V gene encodes CDR1 LGHNA and CDR2 YSLEER. The J segment lost 6 bases and the V segment lost 0 bases, leaving 7 bases of the junction unmatched. CDR3 length: 16 amino acids. Profiling relied on immunoSEQ multiplex PCR, and the TCRdb table lists in-frame clones only, not all of them. Of 70,000 or so clones in the sample, about 69% are singletons; the top ten hold less than 6.5%. Regarding this clone: Its target is not known.

This specimen was CD4+ T cells from PBMCs cultured with HIV peptides, taken before COVID-19 vaccination. Noted subset: HIV-1 Nef peptide pool negative control/reference culture. V and J are TRBV4-3 and TRBJ1-2; 10 nucleotides line up with TRBD1. The clonotype was recovered from a human donor who had a prior SARS-CoV-2 infection. This CDR3 is CASSQDWTGGGHGYTF. The CDR3 coding sequence is TGCGCCAGCAGCCAAGATTGGACAGGGGGAGGGCATGGCTACACCTTC.